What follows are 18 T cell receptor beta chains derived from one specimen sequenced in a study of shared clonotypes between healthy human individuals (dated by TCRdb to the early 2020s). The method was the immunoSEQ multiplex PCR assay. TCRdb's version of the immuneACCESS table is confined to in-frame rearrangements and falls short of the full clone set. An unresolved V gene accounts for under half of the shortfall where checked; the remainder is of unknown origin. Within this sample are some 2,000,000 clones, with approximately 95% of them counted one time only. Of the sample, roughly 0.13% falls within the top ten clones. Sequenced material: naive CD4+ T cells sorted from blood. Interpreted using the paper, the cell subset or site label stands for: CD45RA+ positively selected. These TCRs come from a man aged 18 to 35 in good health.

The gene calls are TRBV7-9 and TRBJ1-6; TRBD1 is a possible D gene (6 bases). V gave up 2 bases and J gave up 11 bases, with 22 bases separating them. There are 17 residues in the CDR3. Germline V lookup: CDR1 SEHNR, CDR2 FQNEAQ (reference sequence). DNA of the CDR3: TGTGCCAGCAGCTTATTTGGGGTACAGGGAAATAGTCCACCCCTCCACTTT. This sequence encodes CASSLFGVQGNSPPLHF.

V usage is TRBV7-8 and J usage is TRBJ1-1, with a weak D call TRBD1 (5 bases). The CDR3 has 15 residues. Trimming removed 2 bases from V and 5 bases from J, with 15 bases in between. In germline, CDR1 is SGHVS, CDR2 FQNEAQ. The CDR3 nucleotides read TGTGCCAGCAGCTTACGGAGGGGAGAGGGAACTGAAGCTTTCTTT. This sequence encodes CASSLRRGEGTEAFF.

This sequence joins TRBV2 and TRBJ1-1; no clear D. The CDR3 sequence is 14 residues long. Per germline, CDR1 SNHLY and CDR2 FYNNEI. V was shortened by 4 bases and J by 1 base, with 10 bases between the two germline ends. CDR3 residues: CASSVGLTNTEAFF. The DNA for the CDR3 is TGTGCCAGCAGTGTGGGCCTCACGAACACTGAAGCTTTCTTT. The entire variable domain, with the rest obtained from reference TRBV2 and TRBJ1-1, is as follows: EPEVTQTPSHQVTQMGQEVILRCVPISNHLYFYWYRQILGQKVEFLVSFYNNEISEKSEIFDDQFSVERPDGSNFTLKIRSTKLEDSAMYFCASSVGLTNTEAFFGQGTRLTVV.

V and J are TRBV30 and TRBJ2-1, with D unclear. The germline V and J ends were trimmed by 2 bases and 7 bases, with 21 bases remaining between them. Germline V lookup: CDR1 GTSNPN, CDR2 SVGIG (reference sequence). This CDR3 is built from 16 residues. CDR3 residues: CAWSPWSGDWGNEQFF. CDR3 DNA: TGTGCCTGGAGTCCCTGGAGTGGGGATTGGGGAAATGAGCAGTTCTTC.

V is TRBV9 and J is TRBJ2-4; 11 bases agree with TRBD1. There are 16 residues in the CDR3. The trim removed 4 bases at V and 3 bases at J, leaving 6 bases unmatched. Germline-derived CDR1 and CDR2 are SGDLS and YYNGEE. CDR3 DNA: TGTGCCAGCAGCCCCTGGACAGGGGGCGACAAAAACATTCAGTACTTC. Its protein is CASSPWTGGDKNIQYF.

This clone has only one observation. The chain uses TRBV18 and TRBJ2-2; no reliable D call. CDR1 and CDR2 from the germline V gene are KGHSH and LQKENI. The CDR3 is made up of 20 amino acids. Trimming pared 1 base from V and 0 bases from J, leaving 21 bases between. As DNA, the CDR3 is TGTGCCAGCTCACCACTTACGACATACAGTCCCTCCCCGAACACCGGGGAGCTGTTTTTT. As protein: CASSPLTTYSPSPNTGELFF. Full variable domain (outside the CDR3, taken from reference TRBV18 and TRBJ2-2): NAGVMQNPRHLVRRRGQEARLRCSPMKGHSHVYWYRQLPEEGLKFMVYLQKENIIDESGMPKERFSAEFPKEGPSILRIQQVVRGDSAAYFCASSPLTTYSPSPNTGELFFGEGSRLTVL.

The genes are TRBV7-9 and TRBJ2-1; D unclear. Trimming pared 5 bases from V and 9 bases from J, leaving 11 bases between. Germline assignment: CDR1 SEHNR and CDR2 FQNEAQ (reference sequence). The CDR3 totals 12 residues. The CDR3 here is CASSRPQSEQFF. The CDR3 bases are TGTGCCAGCAGCCGACCCCAGTCTGAGCAGTTCTTC.

CDR3 in amino acids: CAWSVVPGNTIYF. CDR3 in DNA: TGTGCCTGGAGTGTGGTCCCCGGAAACACCATATATTTT. The rearrangement joins TRBV30 to TRBJ1-3; D is unresolved. CDR1 GTSNPN and CDR2 SVGIG come from the germline V gene (reference sequence). The CDR3 totals 13 residues. V lost 0 bases and J 4 bases, leaving 7 bases between the germline ends.

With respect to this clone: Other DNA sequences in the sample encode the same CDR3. CDR3 DNA sequence: TGTGCCAGCAGCCCTCAGGGAAACTATGGCTACACCTTC. It encodes CASSPQGNYGYTF. The chain uses TRBV11-2 and TRBJ1-2; the D gene is possibly TRBD1 (5 bases). Germline CDR1 and CDR2: SGHAT and FQNNGV. Between the trimmed V and J ends, which lost 5 bases and 2 bases, there was a span of 9 bases. The CDR3 is made up of 13 amino acids.

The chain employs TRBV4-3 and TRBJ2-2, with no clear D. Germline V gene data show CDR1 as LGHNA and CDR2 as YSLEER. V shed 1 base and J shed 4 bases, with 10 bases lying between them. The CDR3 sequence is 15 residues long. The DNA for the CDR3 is TGCGCCAGCAGCCAAGTTCGGCAGGCCACCGGGGAGCTGTTTTTT. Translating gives CASSQVRQATGELFF.

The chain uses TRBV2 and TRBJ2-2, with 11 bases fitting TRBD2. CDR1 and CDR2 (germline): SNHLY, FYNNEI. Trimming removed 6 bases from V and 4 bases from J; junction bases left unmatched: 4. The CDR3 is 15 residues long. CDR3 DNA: TGTGCCAGCAGCGTGACTAGCGGGGTCACCGGGGAGCTGTTTTTT. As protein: CASSVTSGVTGELFF.

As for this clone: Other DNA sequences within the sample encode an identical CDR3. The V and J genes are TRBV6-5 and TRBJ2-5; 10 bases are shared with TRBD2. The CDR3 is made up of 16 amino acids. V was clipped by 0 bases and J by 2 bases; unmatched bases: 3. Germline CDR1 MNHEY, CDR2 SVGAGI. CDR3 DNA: TGTGCCAGCAGTTACTCGGCTAGCGGGGGACAAGAGACCCAGTACTTC. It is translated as CASSYSASGGQETQYF.

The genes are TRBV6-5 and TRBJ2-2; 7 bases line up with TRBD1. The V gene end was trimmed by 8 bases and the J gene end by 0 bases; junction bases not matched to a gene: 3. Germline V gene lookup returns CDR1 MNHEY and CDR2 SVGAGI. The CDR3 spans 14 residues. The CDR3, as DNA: TGTGCCAGCGGGGGACAGTCGAACACCGGGGAGCTGTTTTTT. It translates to CASGGQSNTGELFF.

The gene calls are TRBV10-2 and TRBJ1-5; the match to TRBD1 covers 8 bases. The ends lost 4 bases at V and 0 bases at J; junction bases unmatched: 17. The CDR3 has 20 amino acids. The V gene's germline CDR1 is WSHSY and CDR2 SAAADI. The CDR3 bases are TGCGCCAGCAGTGCAGAACGGGGGACAGGTGGTTCTTATAGCAATCAGCCCCAGCATTTT. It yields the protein CASSAERGTGGSYSNQPQHF.

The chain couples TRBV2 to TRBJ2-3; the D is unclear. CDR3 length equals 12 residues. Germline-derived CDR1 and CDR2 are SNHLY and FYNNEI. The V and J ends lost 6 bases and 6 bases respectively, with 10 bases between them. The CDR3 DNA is TGTGCCAGCAGGGAATTGTCGGATACGCAGTATTTT. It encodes CASRELSDTQYF.

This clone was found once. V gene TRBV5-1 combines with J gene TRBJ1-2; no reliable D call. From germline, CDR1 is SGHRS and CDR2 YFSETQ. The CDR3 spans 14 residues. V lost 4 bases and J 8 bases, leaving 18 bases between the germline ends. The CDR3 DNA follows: TGCGCCAGCAGCCCCGGTGTCCTAGACGGAGGCTACACCTTC. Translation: CASSPGVLDGGYTF. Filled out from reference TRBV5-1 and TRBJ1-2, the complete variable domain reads KAGVTQTPRYLIKTRGQQVTLSCSPISGHRSVSWYQQTPGQGLQFLFEYFSETQRNKGNFPGRFSGRQFSNSRSEMNVSTLELGDSALYLCASSPGVLDGGYTFGSGTRLTVV.

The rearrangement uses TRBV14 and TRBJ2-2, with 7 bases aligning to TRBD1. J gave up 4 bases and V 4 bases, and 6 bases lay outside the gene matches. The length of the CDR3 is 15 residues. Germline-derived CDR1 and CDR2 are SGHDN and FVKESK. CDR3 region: CASSLQTGSTGELFF. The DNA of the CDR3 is TGTGCCAGCAGCCTTCAGACAGGGAGCACCGGGGAGCTGTTTTTT.

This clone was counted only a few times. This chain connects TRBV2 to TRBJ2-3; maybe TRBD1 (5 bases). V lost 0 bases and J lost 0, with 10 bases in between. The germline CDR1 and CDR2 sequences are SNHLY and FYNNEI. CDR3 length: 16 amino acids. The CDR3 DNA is TGTGCCAGCAGTGAAGCCGCAGGGTGGAGCACAGATACGCAGTATTTT. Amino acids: CASSEAAGWSTDTQYF.